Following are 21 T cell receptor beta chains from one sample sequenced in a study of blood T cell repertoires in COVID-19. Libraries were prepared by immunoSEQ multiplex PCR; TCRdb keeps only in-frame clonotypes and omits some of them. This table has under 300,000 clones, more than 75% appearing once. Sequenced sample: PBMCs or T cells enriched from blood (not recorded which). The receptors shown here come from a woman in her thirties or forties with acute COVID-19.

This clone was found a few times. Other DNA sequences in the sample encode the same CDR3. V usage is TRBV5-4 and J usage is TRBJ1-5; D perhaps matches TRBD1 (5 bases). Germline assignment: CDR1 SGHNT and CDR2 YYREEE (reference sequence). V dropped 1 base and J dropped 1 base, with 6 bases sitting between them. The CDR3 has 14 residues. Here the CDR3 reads CASSLQGSNQPQHF. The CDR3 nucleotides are TGTGCCAGCAGCTTGCAGGGCAGCAATCAGCCCCAGCATTTT.

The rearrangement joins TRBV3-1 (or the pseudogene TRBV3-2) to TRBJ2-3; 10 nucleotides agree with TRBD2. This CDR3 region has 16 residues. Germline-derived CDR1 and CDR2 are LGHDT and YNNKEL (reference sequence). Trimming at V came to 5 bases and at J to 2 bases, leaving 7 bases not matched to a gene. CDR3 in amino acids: CASSIRTSGYTDTQYF. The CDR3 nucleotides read TGTGCCAGCAGCATACGGACTAGCGGATACACAGATACGCAGTATTTT.

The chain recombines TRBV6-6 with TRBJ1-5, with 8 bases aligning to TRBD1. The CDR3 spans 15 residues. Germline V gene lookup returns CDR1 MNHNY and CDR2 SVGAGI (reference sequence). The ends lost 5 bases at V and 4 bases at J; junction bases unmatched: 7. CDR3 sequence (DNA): TGTGCCAGCAGTATGGACAGGGTGGTTAATCAGCCCCAGCATTTT. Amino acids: CASSMDRVVNQPQHF.

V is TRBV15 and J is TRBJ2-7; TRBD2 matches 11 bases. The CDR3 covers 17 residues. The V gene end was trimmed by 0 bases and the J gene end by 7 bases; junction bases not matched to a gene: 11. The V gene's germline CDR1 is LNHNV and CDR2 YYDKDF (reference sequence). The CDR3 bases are TGTGCCACCAGCAGAGATTTCACTAGCGGGAGTGTCAGGGAGCAGTACTTC. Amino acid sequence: CATSRDFTSGSVREQYF.

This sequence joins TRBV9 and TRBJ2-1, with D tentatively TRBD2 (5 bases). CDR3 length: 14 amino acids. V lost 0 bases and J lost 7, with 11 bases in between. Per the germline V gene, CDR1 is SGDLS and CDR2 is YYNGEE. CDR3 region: CASSVGEIQNEQFF. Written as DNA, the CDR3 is TGTGCCAGCAGCGTAGGGGAGATACAAAATGAGCAGTTCTTC.

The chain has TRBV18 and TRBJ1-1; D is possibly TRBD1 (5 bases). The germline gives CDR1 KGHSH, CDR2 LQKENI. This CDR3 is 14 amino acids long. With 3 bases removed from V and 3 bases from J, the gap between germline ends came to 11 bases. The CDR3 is CASSPIIRDTEAFF. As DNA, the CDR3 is TGTGCCAGCTCACCGATTATCAGGGACACTGAAGCTTTCTTT. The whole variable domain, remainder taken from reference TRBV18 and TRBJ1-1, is NAGVMQNPRHLVRRRGQEARLRCSPMKGHSHVYWYRQLPEEGLKFMVYLQKENIIDESGMPKERFSAEFPKEGPSILRIQQVVRGDSAAYFCASSPIIRDTEAFFGQGTRLTVV.

CDR3 loop: CATVERYEQFF. In nucleotides, the CDR3 is TGTGCCACCGTGGAGCGATATGAGCAGTTCTTC. The genes are TRBV19 and TRBJ2-1, with D unresolved. V dropped 10 bases and J dropped 8 bases, with 12 bases sitting between them. CDR1 and CDR2 from the germline V gene are LNHDA and SQIVND (reference sequence). The CDR3 contains 11 residues.

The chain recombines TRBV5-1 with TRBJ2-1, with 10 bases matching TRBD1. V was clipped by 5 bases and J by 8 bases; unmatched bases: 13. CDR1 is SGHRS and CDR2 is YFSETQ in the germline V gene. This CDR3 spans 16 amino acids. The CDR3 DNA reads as TGCGCCAGCAGGGAGGCCGGGACAGGGGTCTTGGATGAGCAGTTCTTC. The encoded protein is CASREAGTGVLDEQFF.

This CDR3 reads CASSSGRGGQYF. DNA for the CDR3: TGTGCCAGCAGCTCCGGCCGAGGGGGGCAGTACTTC. The rearrangement joins TRBV7-2 to TRBJ2-7; weak D call: TRBD1 (6 bases). Germline values: CDR1 SGHTA, CDR2 FQGNSA. This CDR3 comprises 12 residues. Between the trimmed V and J ends, which lost 4 bases and 9 bases, there was a span of 13 bases. The full variable domain, completed using reference TRBV7-2 and TRBJ2-7, is GAGVSQSPSNKVTEKGKDVELRCDPISGHTALYWYRQSLGQGLEFLIYFQGNSAPDKSGLPSDRFSAERTGGSVSTLTIQRTQQEDSAVYLCASSSGRGGQYFGPGTRLTVT.

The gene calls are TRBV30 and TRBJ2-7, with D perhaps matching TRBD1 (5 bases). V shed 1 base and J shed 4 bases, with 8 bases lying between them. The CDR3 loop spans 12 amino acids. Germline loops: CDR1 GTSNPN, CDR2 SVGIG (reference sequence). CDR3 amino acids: CAWSGAGYEQYF. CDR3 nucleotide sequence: TGTGCCTGGAGTGGGGCAGGGTACGAGCAGTACTTC.

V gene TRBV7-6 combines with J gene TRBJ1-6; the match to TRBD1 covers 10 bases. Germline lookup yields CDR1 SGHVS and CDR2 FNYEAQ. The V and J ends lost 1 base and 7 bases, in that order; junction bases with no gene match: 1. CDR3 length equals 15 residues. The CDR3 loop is CASSLGGQGNSPLHF. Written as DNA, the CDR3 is TGTGCCAGCAGCTTAGGGGGACAGGGGAATTCACCCCTCCACTTT.

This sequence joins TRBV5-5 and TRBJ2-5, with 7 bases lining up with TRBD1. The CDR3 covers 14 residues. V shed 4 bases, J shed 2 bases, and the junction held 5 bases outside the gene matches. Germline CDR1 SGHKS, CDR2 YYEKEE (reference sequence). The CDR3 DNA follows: TGTGCCAGCAGCCGCACAGGGGAACAAGAGACCCAGTACTTC. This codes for CASSRTGEQETQYF.

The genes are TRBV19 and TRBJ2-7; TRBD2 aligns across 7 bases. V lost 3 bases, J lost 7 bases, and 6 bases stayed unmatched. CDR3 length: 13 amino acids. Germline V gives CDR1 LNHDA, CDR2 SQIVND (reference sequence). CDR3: CASSIGAGVEQYF. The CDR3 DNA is TGTGCCAGTAGTATCGGGGCGGGAGTGGAGCAGTACTTC.

The CDR3 DNA sequence: TGCGCCAGCAGCCCACGGGGAGGGACAGGGGACCGGGAGCAGTACTTC. Protein sequence: CASSPRGGTGDREQYF. The genes are TRBV5-1 and TRBJ2-7; 10 nucleotides agree with TRBD1. CDR3 length equals 16 residues. CDR1 and CDR2 (germline): SGHRS, YFSETQ. With V trimmed by 4 bases and J by 7 bases, 14 bases remained unmatched.

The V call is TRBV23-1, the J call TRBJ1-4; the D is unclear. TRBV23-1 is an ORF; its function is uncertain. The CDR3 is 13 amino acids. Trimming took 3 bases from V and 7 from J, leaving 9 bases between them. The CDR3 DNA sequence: TGCGCCAGCAGTCAGGTTACGGGTGAAAAACTGTTTTTT. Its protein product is CASSQVTGEKLFF.

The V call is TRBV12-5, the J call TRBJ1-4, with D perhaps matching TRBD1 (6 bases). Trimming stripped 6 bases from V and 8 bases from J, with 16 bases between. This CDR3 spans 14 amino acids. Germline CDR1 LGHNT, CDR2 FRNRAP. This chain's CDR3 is CASGPSGAREKLFF. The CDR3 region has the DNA TGTGCTAGTGGCCCCTCAGGGGCGCGCGAAAAACTGTTTTTT.

DNA of the CDR3: TGCGCCAGCAGCTCAACCGGGGGGGCCGCCTACGAGCAGTACTTC. Encoded protein: CASSSTGGAAYEQYF. The gene calls are TRBV5-1 and TRBJ2-7; 8 bases are a match to TRBD2. V lost 3 bases, J lost 2 bases, and 7 bases stayed unmatched. This CDR3 region has 15 residues. Germline CDR1 SGHRS, CDR2 YFSETQ.

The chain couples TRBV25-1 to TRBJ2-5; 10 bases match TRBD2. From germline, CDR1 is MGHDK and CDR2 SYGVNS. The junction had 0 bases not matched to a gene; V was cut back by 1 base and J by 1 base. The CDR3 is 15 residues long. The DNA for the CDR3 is TGTGCCAGCAGTGAATTAGCGGGGGGCCAAGAGACCCAGTACTTC. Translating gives CASSELAGGQETQYF.

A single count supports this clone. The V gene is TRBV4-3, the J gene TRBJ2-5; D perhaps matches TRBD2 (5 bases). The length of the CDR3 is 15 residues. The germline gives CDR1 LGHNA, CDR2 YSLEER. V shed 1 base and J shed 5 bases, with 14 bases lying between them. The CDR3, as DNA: TGCGCCAGCAGCCAAGGGGATATAGGCGGGGAGACCCAGTACTTC. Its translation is CASSQGDIGGETQYF.

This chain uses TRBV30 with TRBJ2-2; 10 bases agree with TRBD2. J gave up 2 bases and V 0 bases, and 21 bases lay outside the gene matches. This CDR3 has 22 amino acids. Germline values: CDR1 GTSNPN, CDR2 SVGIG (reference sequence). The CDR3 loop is CAWSVLRAGGPMGGVNTGELFF. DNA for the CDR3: TGTGCCTGGAGTGTACTCCGAGCGGGAGGGCCGATGGGAGGGGTAAACACCGGGGAGCTGTTTTTT. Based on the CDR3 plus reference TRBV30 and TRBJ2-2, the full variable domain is SQTIHQWPATLVQPVGSPLSLECTVEGTSNPNLYWYRQAAGRGLQLLFYSVGIGQISSEVPQNLSASRPQDRQFILSSKKLLLSDSGFYLCAWSVLRAGGPMGGVNTGELFFGEGSRLTVL.

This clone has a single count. CDR3 in amino acids: CASSQQSSSGANVLTF. The CDR3 bases are TGTGCCAGCAGCCAACAATCCAGCTCTGGGGCCAACGTCCTGACTTTC. The gene calls are TRBV4-2 and TRBJ2-6, with D unclear. V was trimmed by 2 bases and J by 0 bases, leaving 8 bases between them. The germline V gene has CDR1 LGHNA and CDR2 YNFKEQ. The CDR3 is 16 amino acids.